These 3 T cell receptor beta chains originate from one sample sequenced in a study of OX40 agonist ivuxolimab in advanced cancers. The table came from immunoSEQ multiplex PCR; TCRdb's copy has only in-frame clones and leaves some out. The table includes 50,000 to 65,000 clones, approximately 90% detected once. Here the sequenced sample was CD4+ or CD8+ T cells sorted from blood, taken in a trial of the OX40 agonist ivuxolimab. These receptors originate from an adult with an advanced solid tumor such as melanoma, head and neck, liver or kidney cancer.

This sequence joins TRBV30 and TRBJ2-7; D call uncertain. V was trimmed by 5 bases and J by 6 bases, leaving 20 bases between them. CDR1 GTSNPN and CDR2 SVGIG come from the germline V gene (reference sequence). The CDR3 runs 14 residues. CDR3 in amino acids: CAWGPGVTLGEQYF. The CDR3 DNA follows: TGTGCCTGGGGCCCCGGTGTGACCCTGGGCGAGCAGTACTTC.

The chain combines TRBV15 with TRBJ2-7, with D unresolved. V lost 1 base and J 7 bases, leaving 8 bases between the germline ends. Per germline, CDR1 LNHNV and CDR2 YYDKDF (reference sequence). The length of the CDR3 is 12 residues. In DNA form, the CDR3 reads TGTGCCACCAGCAGAGTTGGTGGGGAGCAGTACTTC. It is translated as CATSRVGGEQYF.

The V call is TRBV4-1, the J call TRBJ1-1, with a possible D match to TRBD1 (5 bases). The length of the CDR3 is 14 residues. CDR1 and CDR2 from the germline V gene are MGHRA and YSYEKL. V gave up 2 bases and J gave up 3 bases, with 10 bases separating them. CDR3 region: CASSQPQGYTEAFF. The CDR3 DNA reads TGCGCCAGCAGCCAACCCCAGGGCTACACTGAAGCTTTCTTT.